This T cell receptor (beta chain) was recorded in a study of T cell changes during pregnancy in multiple sclerosis (dated by TCRdb to between 2017 and 2020). For the wider study: Changes in the T cell repertoire over the course of pregnancy were examined in this study in women with multiple sclerosis.

Remarks on this clone: Its antigen is currently not known. Qualities for individual bases were not recorded, and no much larger clone is one base off.

The CDR3 sequence holds 14 residues, the cysteine and phenylalanine included. CDR3 DNA is the only sequence kept; it has 42 bases, read in frame from the first base. Reading the germline V gene (reference sequence) gives CDR1 PRHDT and CDR2 FYEKMQ. The V and J ends are trimmed by 1 base and 10 bases, leaving 14 bases between them. Receptor libraries were prepared by the immunoSEQ multiplex PCR assay. This is the immuneACCESS table as TCRdb keeps it, with only in-frame sequences that have V and J called. A part of the clones is gone; compared with another copy, unresolved V genes explain less than half, and the rest is unexplained. The sample contains around 84,000 clones, nearly 95% of them found a single time. The top ten clonotypes cover more than 0.95% of the sample.

Sequencing used peripheral blood, obtained in the second trimester of pregnancy. In this chain, TRBV13 is recombined with TRBJ2-1; the D region possibly corresponds to TRBD1 (5 bases align). This clonotype originated in a female donor in good health, enrolled as a control in a pregnancy study. The CDR3 protein sequence reads: CASSLELISGEQFF. At the DNA level, the sequence is TGTGCCAGCAGCTTAGAATTGATATCAGGGGAGCAGTTCTTC. The full variable domain, with segments outside the CDR3 supplied by the reference TRBV13 and TRBJ2-1 proteins, appears as AAGVIQSPRHLIKEKRETATLKCYPIPRHDTVYWYQQGPGQDPQFLISFYEKMQSDKGSIPDRFSAQQFSDYHSELNMSSLELGDSALYFCASSLELISGEQFFGPGTRLTVL.